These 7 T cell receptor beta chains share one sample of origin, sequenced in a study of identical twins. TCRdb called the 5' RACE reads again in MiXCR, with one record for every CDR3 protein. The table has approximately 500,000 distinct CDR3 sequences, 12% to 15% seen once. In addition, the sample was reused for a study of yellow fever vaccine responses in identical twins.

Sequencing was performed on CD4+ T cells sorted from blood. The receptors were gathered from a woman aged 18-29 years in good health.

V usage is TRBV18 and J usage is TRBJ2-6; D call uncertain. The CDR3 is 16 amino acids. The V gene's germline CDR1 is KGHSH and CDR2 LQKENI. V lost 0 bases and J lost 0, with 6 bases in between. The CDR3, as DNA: TGTGCCAGCTCACCACCAATGAACTCTGGGGCCAACGTCCTGACTTTC. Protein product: CASSPPMNSGANVLTF.

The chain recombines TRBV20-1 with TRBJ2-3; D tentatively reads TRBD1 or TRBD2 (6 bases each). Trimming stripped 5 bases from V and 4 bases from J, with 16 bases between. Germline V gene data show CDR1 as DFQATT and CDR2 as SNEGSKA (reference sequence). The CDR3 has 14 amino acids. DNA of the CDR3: TGCAGTGCTCGTTTCGCGAGGGGGGCAGATACGCAGTATTTT. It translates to CSARFARGADTQYF.

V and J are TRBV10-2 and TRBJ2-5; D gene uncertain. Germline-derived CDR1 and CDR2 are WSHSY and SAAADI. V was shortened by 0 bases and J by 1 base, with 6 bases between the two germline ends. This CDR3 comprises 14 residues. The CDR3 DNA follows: TGCGCCAGCAGTGAGTCTGCAGCCCAAGAGACCCAGTACTTC. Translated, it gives CASSESAAQETQYF.

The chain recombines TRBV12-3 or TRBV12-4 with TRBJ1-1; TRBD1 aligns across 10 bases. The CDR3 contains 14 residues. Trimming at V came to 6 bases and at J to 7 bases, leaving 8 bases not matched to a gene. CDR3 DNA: TGTGCCAGCAGCATCCGAGGGGACAGGGGTGAAGCTTTCTTT. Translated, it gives CASSIRGDRGEAFF.

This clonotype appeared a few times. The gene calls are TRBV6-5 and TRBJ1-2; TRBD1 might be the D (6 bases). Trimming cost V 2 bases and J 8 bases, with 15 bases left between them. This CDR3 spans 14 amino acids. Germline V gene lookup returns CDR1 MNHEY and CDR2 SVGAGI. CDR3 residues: CASSYGQFRGGYTF. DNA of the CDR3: TGTGCCAGCAGTTACGGACAGTTCCGGGGCGGCTACACCTTC.

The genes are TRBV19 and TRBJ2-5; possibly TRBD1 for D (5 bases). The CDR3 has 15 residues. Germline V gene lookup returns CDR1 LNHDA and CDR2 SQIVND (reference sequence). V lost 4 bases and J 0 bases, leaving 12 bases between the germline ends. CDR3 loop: CASSTAGWYQETQYF. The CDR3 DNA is TGTGCCAGTAGTACGGCAGGGTGGTACCAAGAGACCCAGTACTTC.

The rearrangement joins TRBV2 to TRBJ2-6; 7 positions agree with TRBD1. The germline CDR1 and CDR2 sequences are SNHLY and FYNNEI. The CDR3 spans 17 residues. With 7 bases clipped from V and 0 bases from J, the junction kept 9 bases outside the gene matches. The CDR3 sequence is CASTRTGPSSGANVLTF. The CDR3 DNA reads TGTGCCAGCACCAGGACAGGCCCAAGCTCTGGGGCCAACGTCCTGACTTTC.